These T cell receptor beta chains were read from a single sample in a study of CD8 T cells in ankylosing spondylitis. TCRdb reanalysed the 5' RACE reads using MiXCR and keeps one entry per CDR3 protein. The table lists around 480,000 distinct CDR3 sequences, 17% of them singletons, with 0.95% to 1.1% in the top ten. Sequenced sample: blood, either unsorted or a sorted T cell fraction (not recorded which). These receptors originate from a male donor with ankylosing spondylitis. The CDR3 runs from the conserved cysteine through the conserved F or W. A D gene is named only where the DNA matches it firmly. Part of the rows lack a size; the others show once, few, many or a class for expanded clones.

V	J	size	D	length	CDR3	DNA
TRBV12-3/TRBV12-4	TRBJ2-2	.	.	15	CASTPGGLSTGELFF	TGTGCCAGCACCCCTGGGGGGCTGAGCACCGGGGAGCTGTTTTTT
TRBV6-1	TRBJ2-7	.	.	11	CASSERGPRYF	TGTGCCAGCAGCGAACGCGGACCCCGGTACTTC
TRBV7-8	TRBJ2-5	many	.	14	CASSLGRIGETQYF	TGTGCCAGCAGCTTAGGACGAATTGGTGAGACCCAGTACTTC
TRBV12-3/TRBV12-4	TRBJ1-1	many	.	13	CAGQDRPNTEAFF	TGTGCCGGACAAGACAGGCCGAACACTGAAGCTTTCTTT
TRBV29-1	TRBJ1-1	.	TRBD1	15	CSVGAGTGGFTEAFF	TGCAGCGTTGGGGCGGGGACAGGGGGCTTCACTGAAGCTTTCTTT
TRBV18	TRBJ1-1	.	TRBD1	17	CASSPGTGAMENTEAFF	TGTGCCAGCTCACCGGGGACAGGGGCGATGGAGAACACTGAAGCTTTCTTT
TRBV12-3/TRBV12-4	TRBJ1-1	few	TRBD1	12	CASSFGQGEAFF	TGTGCCAGCAGTTTCGGACAGGGTGAAGCTTTCTTT
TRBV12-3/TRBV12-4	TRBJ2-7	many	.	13	CASRGPRSYEQYF	TGTGCCAGCAGAGGACCCCGATCCTACGAGCAGTACTTC
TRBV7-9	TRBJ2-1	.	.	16	CASNAGPDTPYNEQFF	TGTGCCAGCAACGCGGGTCCCGATACCCCATACAATGAGCAGTTCTTC
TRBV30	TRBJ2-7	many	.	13	CAWRNPGGREQYF	TGTGCCTGGAGGAACCCCGGGGGCCGCGAGCAGTACTTC
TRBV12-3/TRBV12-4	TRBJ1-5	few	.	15	CASSFRGESNQPQHF	TGTGCCAGCAGTTTCCGGGGGGAAAGCAATCAGCCCCAGCATTTT
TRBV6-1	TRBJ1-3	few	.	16	CASSRTTQSSGNTIYF	TGTGCCAGCAGTAGAACGACGCAGAGCTCTGGAAACACCATATATTTT
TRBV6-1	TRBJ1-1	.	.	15	CASSARDPLYREAFF	TGTGCCAGCAGCGCCCGGGACCCCCTGTATCGTGAAGCTTTCTTT
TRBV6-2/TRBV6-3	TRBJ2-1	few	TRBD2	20	CASSYLGSPSGRLPYNEQFF	TGTGCCAGCAGTTACTTGGGCAGCCCTAGCGGGCGTCTACCCTACAATGAGCAGTTCTTC
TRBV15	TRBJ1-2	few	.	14	CATSRDQSNYGYTF	TGTGCCACCAGCAGAGACCAGTCTAACTATGGCTACACCTTC
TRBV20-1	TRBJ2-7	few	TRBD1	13	CSAPGQGLDEQYF	TGCAGTGCTCCGGGACAGGGCCTTGACGAGCAGTACTTC